These T cell receptor beta chains were read from a single sample in a study of blood T cells in healthy people across ages. Each CDR3 protein is one row after TCRdb ran MiXCR on the 5' RACE reads. The data contain about 780,000 distinct CDR3 sequences, around half of them singletons. The sequenced material came from blood. The source of these receptors is a man older than 75 in good health. The CDR3 runs from the conserved cysteine through the conserved F or W. D genes are given only for firm matches. Size is omitted from some rows. Given values are once, few, many or a class for expanded clones.

15	TRBV3-1	TRBJ2-4	NA	NA	TGTGCCAGCAGCCAGGGACACGGGGCCAACTACGAGCGGTACTTC	CASSQGHGANYERYF
14	TRBV9	TRBJ1-6	NA	NA	TGTGCCAGCAGCCCCCACAGGGTTAATTCACCCCTCCACTTT	CASSPHRVNSPLHF
12	TRBV20-1	TRBJ2-7	NA	NA	TGCAGTGCTAGAGGCCAGACCCCCTTTCAGTACTTC	CSARGQTPFQYF
16	TRBV7-9	TRBJ2-3	TRBD2	NA	TGTGCCAGCAGAAGGACTAGCGGGAGCAAGGCAGATACGCAGTATTTT	CASRRTSGSKADTQYF
13	TRBV20-1	TRBJ2-1	TRBD2	NA	TGCAGTGCCCACCAGTATACTAGCGGCGAGCAGTTCTTC	CSAHQYTSGEQFF
14	TRBV4-3	TRBJ1-4	NA	NA	TGCGCCAGCAGAGCGGGACTCACAAATGAAAAACTGTTTTTT	CASRAGLTNEKLFF
11	TRBV7-9	TRBJ2-7	NA	NA	TGTGCCAGCAGCTTAACAAGGGCGCAGTACTTC	CASSLTRAQYF
13	TRBV2	TRBJ2-3	TRBD2	NA	TGTGTCAGGAGAGCGGGAAGCACAGATACGCAGTATTTT	CVRRAGSTDTQYF
17	TRBV7-3	TRBJ2-3	NA	NA	TGTGCCAGCAGCTTATTTTCCCCGGGAGCTGGCACAGATACGCAGTATTTT	CASSLFSPGAGTDTQYF
16	TRBV3-1	TRBJ2-7	TRBD1	NA	TGTGCCAGCAGTCAAACCGCCGGGACAGGGGTCTACGAGCAGTACTTC	CASSQTAGTGVYEQYF
15	TRBV28	TRBJ2-1	TRBD2	NA	TGTGCCAGCAGTTTTTCACTAGCGGGCCCCAATGAGCAGTTCTTC	CASSFSLAGPNEQFF
15	TRBV6-1	TRBJ1-1	NA	once	TGTGCCAGCAGTTCACGCCGGGACAAGGGGACTGAAGCTTTCTTT	CASSSRRDKGTEAFF
13	TRBV29-1	TRBJ2-1	NA	many	TGCAGCGTTGTACAGGGAGGGTACAATGAGCAGTTCTTC	CSVVQGGYNEQFF
13	TRBV2	TRBJ1-5	NA	NA	TGTGCCAGCAGACGGGACGTCAATCAGCCCCAGCATTTT	CASRRDVNQPQHF
16	TRBV7-2	TRBJ2-3	NA	few	TGTGCCAGCAGATTAGTCGGGGGTCCTAGCACAGATACGCAGTATTTT	CASRLVGGPSTDTQYF
15	TRBV6-5	TRBJ1-2	NA	NA	TGTGCCAGCAGTTACTCTAACAGGGATTGGTATGGCTACACCTTC	CASSYSNRDWYGYTF
15	TRBV7-2	TRBJ1-1	NA	NA	TGTGCCAGCAGCTTACTTAGGGCTCGTAGCGCTGAAGCTTTCTTT	CASSLLRARSAEAFF
15	TRBV12-3/TRBV12-4	TRBJ2-1	NA	NA	TGTGCCAGCAGTTTTAGGGATCGCTCCTACAATGAGCAGTTCTTC	CASSFRDRSYNEQFF
12	TRBV7-9	TRBJ2-7	TRBD2	NA	TGTGCCAGCAGCGAGGGTAGCGGGGTAACGTACTTC	CASSEGSGVTYF
16	TRBV9	TRBJ2-7	TRBD2	NA	TGTGCCAGCAGCGGGGGAATCGGGACTAGCACCTACGAGCAGTACTTC	CASSGGIGTSTYEQYF
17	TRBV24-1	TRBJ2-5	TRBD2	NA	TGTGCCACCAGTGATCCCACCCAGCGGGGGGGGCGAGAGACCCAGTACTTC	CATSDPTQRGGRETQYF
15	TRBV7-2	TRBJ2-4	TRBD1	many	TGTGCCAGCAGCGGAGCCGGGACAGGTCAAAACATTCAGTACTTC	CASSGAGTGQNIQYF
15	TRBV7-3	TRBJ2-2	TRBD1	few	TGTGCCAGCAGCAAGACAGGGGGAGACACCGGGGAGCTGTTTTTT	CASSKTGGDTGELFF
13	TRBV12-3/TRBV12-4	TRBJ1-2	NA	NA	TGTGCCAGCAGTTTCGATTTGGGGTATGGCTACACCTTC	CASSFDLGYGYTF
14	TRBV20-1	TRBJ2-1	TRBD2	many	TGCAGTGCTCCATGGACTAGCGGCTACAATGAGCAGTTCTTC	CSAPWTSGYNEQFF
14	TRBV13	TRBJ2-7	TRBD2	NA	TGTGCCAGCAGCACGACTAGCGGGAACTACGAGCAGTACTTC	CASSTTSGNYEQYF
18	TRBV7-9	TRBJ2-2	TRBD2	few	TGTGCCAGCAGCTTACCCTTTAGCGGGCCTGAGGACACCGGGGAGCTGTTTTTT	CASSLPFSGPEDTGELFF
15	TRBV12-3/TRBV12-4	TRBJ2-1	TRBD1	many	TGTGCCAGCAGTTTTGACAGGGGGGTATACAATGAGCAGTTCTTC	CASSFDRGVYNEQFF
14	TRBV28	TRBJ2-7	NA	few	TGTGCCAGCAGCCCCCAACTTAGCTTAGGCGAGCAGTACTTC	CASSPQLSLGEQYF
14	TRBV6-6	TRBJ2-7	TRBD1	few	TGTGCCAGCCGACCGGGACAGGCGACCTACGAGCAGTACTTC	CASRPGQATYEQYF
16	TRBV14	TRBJ2-1	NA	many	TGTGCCAGCAGCCAAGATCTAGTTGGACCAAACAATGAGCAGTTCTTC	CASSQDLVGPNNEQFF
14	TRBV20-1	TRBJ2-1	TRBD2	NA	TGCAGTGCTAGAGGCCTAGCGGGAGTATATGAGCAGTTCTTC	CSARGLAGVYEQFF
15	TRBV24-1	TRBJ1-1	NA	NA	TGTGCCACCAGTGCCTCTGGAGGCGGGAACACTGAAGCTTTCTTT	CATSASGGGNTEAFF
14	TRBV12-3/TRBV12-4	TRBJ2-1	NA	NA	TGTGCCAGCTGTATGGGGAGCCTCTACAATGAGCAGTTCTTC	CASCMGSLYNEQFF
15	TRBV21-1	TRBJ2-7	NA	NA	TGTGCCAGCAGCAAGGCGGGACAGGACCCCTACGAGCAGTACTTC	CASSKAGQDPYEQYF
14	TRBV4-1	TRBJ2-3	NA	few	TGCGCCAGCAGCCAAAAAGTAGGAGGGGATACGCAGTATTTT	CASSQKVGGDTQYF
15	TRBV6-2/TRBV6-3	TRBJ2-5	TRBD2	NA	TGTGCCAGCAGCCGACTAGCGGAACGAAACAATGAGCAGTACTTC	CASSRLAERNNEQYF
16	TRBV5-1	TRBJ1-1	NA	NA	TGCGCCAGCAGCTTGAGTGTAGTTGGTGGTTACACTGAAGCTTTCTTT	CASSLSVVGGYTEAFF
15	TRBV5-1	TRBJ2-7	TRBD2	few	TGCGCCAGCAGCTTGGAGGCGGGAGGCATCTACGAGCAGTACTTC	CASSLEAGGIYEQYF
16	TRBV5-6	TRBJ1-6	TRBD1	NA	TGTGCCAGCAGCTCTGAGGGGGCGATATATAATTCACCCCTCCACTTT	CASSSEGAIYNSPLHF
16	TRBV5-6	TRBJ2-2	TRBD2	NA	TGTGCCAGCAGCTTGGCCGCGGGAGGTTTCACCAGGGAGCTGTTTTTT	CASSLAAGGFTRELFF
16	TRBV24-1	TRBJ2-3	TRBD1	few	TGTGCCACCAGTGACCCTGGGACAGGAGGCACAGATACGCAGTATTTT	CATSDPGTGGTDTQYF
16	TRBV12-3/TRBV12-4	TRBJ1-5	NA	NA	TGTGCCAGCAGTTTGCGTCCAATGGGGCCCAATCAGCCCCAGCATTTT	CASSLRPMGPNQPQHF
15	TRBV12-3/TRBV12-4	TRBJ2-1	NA	NA	TGTGCCAGCAGTTTAGCGTGGGCAAGGGGCAAAGAGCAGTTCTTC	CASSLAWARGKEQFF
13	TRBV10-3	TRBJ2-7	NA	NA	TGTGCCCTGGCCCCCGACAGCTCCTACGAGCAGTACTTC	CALAPDSSYEQYF
16	TRBV20-1	TRBJ2-7	TRBD1	NA	TGCAGTGCTAGACGAGACAGGGGACAAATTTCCTACGAGCAGTACTTC	CSARRDRGQISYEQYF
15	TRBV7-2	TRBJ2-1	TRBD2	few	TGTGCCAGCAGCTTAGGGACTAGCGTGGACAATGAGCAGTTCTTC	CASSLGTSVDNEQFF
15	TRBV4-1	TRBJ2-1	NA	NA	TGCGCCAGCAGCCAAGATCTTTTAGGTGGAACCGGTGCGTTCTTC	CASSQDLLGGTGAFF
16	TRBV6-5	TRBJ2-1	NA	few	TGTGCCAGCAGTACACCTAGCAAGCCCCCTTACAATGAGCAGTTCTTC	CASSTPSKPPYNEQFF
14	TRBV7-2	TRBJ2-7	NA	few	TGTGCCAGCAGCTTAACCCGGAGCTCCTACGAGCAGTACTTC	CASSLTRSSYEQYF
15	TRBV20-1	TRBJ2-5	TRBD2	few	TGCAGTGCCAACGGAGTAGCGGGAGGGATTGAGACCCAGTACTTC	CSANGVAGGIETQYF
13	TRBV3-1	TRBJ1-2	NA	many	TGTGCCAGCAGCCCGACGGACACCTATGGCTACACCTTC	CASSPTDTYGYTF
15	TRBV7-2	TRBJ2-1	NA	NA	TGTGCCAGCAGCTTGATGCGGACAGCGCTGGATGAGCAGTTCTTC	CASSLMRTALDEQFF